Given below is one T cell receptor beta chain in context. Sequencing used immunoSEQ multiplex PCR; TCRdb keeps in-frame clones, though not all of them. Of under 250,000 clones listed, over 75% are singletons. These data are taken from a study of blood T cell repertoires in COVID-19. As for the study in general: Samples of COVID-19 (acute and convalescent) were obtained from the United States, Italy and Spain. T cells, B-cell-depleted T cells, or PBMCs supplied cDNA or gDNA.

Germline CDR1 LGHDT, CDR2 YNNKEL (reference sequence). The ends lost 0 bases at V and 2 bases at J; junction bases unmatched: 14. This CDR3 has 19 residues. The TCR originated in a man over 45 with COVID-19, enrolled during active disease. The chain is built from TRBV3-1 (or the pseudogene TRBV3-2) and TRBJ1-1; 8 bases are a match to TRBD1. Sequenced input: peripheral blood. CDR3 bases: TGTGCCAGCAGCCAAGATGAGGGCCATTGGACAGGGAGTAACACTGAAGCTTTCTTT. Translation gives CASSQDEGHWTGSNTEAFF.